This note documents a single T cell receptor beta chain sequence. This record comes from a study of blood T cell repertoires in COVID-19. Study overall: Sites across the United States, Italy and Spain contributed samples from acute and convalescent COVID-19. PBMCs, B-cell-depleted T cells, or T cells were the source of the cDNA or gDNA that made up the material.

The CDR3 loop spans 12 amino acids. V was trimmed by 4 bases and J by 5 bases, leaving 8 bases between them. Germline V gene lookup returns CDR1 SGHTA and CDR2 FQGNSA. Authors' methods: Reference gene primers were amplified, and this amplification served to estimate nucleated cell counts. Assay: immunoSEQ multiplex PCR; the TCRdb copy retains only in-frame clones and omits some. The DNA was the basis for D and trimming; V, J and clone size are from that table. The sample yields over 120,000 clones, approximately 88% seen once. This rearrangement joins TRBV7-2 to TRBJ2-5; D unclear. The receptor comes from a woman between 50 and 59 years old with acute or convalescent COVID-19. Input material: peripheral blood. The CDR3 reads CASSSRAETQYF. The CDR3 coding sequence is TGTGCCAGCAGCTCCAGAGCGGAGACCCAGTACTTC. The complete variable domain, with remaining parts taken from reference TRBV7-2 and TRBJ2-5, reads GAGVSQSPSNKVTEKGKDVELRCDPISGHTALYWYRQSLGQGLEFLIYFQGNSAPDKSGLPSDRFSAERTGGSVSTLTIQRTQQEDSAVYLCASSSRAETQYFGPGTRLLVL.